Each of the 30 T cell receptor beta chains below was sequenced from the same sample in a study of neurological immune-mediated disorders. TCRdb passed the 5' RACE reads through MiXCR, listing each CDR3 protein once. Of fewer than 45,000 distinct CDR3 sequences detected, roughly 6.3% appear once; the ten largest clones hold 0.55% to 0.6%. The specimen sequenced was CD4+ T cells from blood. The receptors derive from a woman between 40 and 55 years old in good health.

This clonotype appeared a single time. V and J are TRBV27 and TRBJ2-5; 8 bases are shared with TRBD2. V gave up 4 bases and J gave up 10 bases; unmatched junction bases: 8. The length of the CDR3 is 13 residues. Per germline, CDR1 MNHEY and CDR2 SMNVEV (reference sequence). In nucleotides, the CDR3 is TGTGCCAGCAGTTGGCAGCGGGAGAGTAACCAGTACTTC. Its translation is CASSWQRESNQYF.

This clonotype was counted ten times or more. This rearrangement joins TRBV5-1 to TRBJ1-5; no reliable D call. V lost 0 bases and J 7 bases, leaving 8 bases between the germline ends. The germline CDR1 and CDR2 sequences are SGHRS and YFSETQ. The CDR3 runs 13 residues. CDR3 coding DNA: TGCGCCAGCAGCTTGGGCAGTTCCCAGCCCCAGCATTTT. Translated, it gives CASSLGSSQPQHF.

This clonotype was counted a few times. The rearrangement uses TRBV27 and TRBJ1-2, with D unresolved. V was cut by 0 bases and J by 2 bases, with 13 bases left in between. CDR1 is MNHEY and CDR2 is SMNVEV in the germline V gene (reference sequence). CDR3 length equals 16 residues. Here the CDR3 DNA reads TGTGCCAGCAGTTTATCGACCCCGGGTTTCAACTATGGCTACACCTTC. Translating gives CASSLSTPGFNYGYTF.

This clonotype was observed many times. The rearrangement links TRBV7-8 to TRBJ2-7, with D unresolved. There are 17 residues in the CDR3. The germline gives CDR1 SGHVS, CDR2 FQNEAQ. V dropped 2 bases and J dropped 0 bases, with 17 bases sitting between them. The DNA for the CDR3 is TGTGCCAGCAGCTTAAGTAAATCCCGGATCTCCTCCTACGAGCAGTACTTC. This codes for CASSLSKSRISSYEQYF.

This chain joins TRBV28 and TRBJ2-3, with 10 nucleotides matching TRBD1. The ends lost 7 bases at V and 7 bases at J; junction bases unmatched: 11. The CDR3 length is 15 residues. Germline values: CDR1 MDHEN, CDR2 SYDVKM. The CDR3, as DNA: TGTGCCAGCAACCAAGGGGACAGGGGAGCGAATACGCAGTATTTT. This sequence encodes CASNQGDRGANTQYF.

This clonotype was seen many times. The chain employs TRBV20-1 and TRBJ2-1; D is tentatively TRBD1 or TRBD2 (5 bases each). The V end lost 6 bases, the J end lost 7 bases, and 16 bases lay between the germline ends. Germline V gene lookup returns CDR1 DFQATT and CDR2 SNEGSKA (reference sequence). There are 13 residues in the CDR3. The CDR3 loop reads CSADINERNEQFF. In DNA form, the CDR3 reads TGCAGTGCGGACATCAACGAGCGGAATGAGCAGTTCTTC.

This clonotype was found many times. This sequence joins TRBV11-2 and TRBJ2-1, with D tentatively TRBD1 or TRBD2 (5 bases each). V shed 4 bases and J shed 9 bases, with 25 bases lying between them. This CDR3 contains 17 residues. CDR1 and CDR2 (germline): SGHAT, FQNNGV. CDR3: CASSSLGPTAERREQFF. CDR3 DNA sequence: TGTGCCAGCAGCTCCCTGGGTCCGACAGCGGAACGCCGTGAGCAGTTCTTC. Full variable domain (rest looked up from reference TRBV11-2 and TRBJ2-1): EAGVAQSPRYKIIEKRQSVAFWCNPISGHATLYWYQQILGQGPKLLIQFQNNGVVDDSQLPKDRFSAERLKGVDSTLKIQPAKLEDSAVYLCASSSLGPTAERREQFFGPGTRLTVL.

This clonotype appeared many times. The genes are TRBV4-3 and TRBJ1-1; D call uncertain. The CDR3 covers 14 residues. Looked up from germline, CDR1 is LGHNA and CDR2 is YSLEER. V was shortened by 0 bases and J by 5 bases, with 10 bases between the two germline ends. The CDR3 here is CASSQEGRDTEAFF. The CDR3 nucleotides are TGCGCCAGCAGCCAAGAGGGGAGGGATACTGAAGCTTTCTTT.

This clonotype was picked up many times. The chain recombines TRBV7-2 with TRBJ1-1; 12 bases align to TRBD1. Germline V gene data show CDR1 as SGHTA and CDR2 as FQGNSA. The ends lost 3 bases at V and 5 bases at J; junction bases unmatched: 4. The CDR3 consists of 15 residues. CDR3 in amino acids: CASSLGTGGYTEAFF. As DNA, the CDR3 is TGTGCCAGCAGCTTGGGGACAGGGGGCTATACTGAAGCTTTCTTT.

V and J are TRBV7-6 and TRBJ1-1; weak D call: TRBD1 (5 bases). This CDR3 is 16 amino acids long. V lost 5 bases and J lost 3, with 19 bases in between. Germline-derived CDR1 and CDR2 are SGHVS and FNYEAQ. DNA of the CDR3: TGTGCCAGCAGCGCCTCGGGAAGGGGTCGTGACACTGAAGCTTTCTTT. Translated: CASSASGRGRDTEAFF.

Ten or more counts support this clonotype. The chain combines TRBV7-8 with TRBJ1-6; perhaps TRBD1 as D (5 bases). Deletions cut 1 base from V and 7 bases from J, with 5 bases between. CDR3 length equals 13 residues. The V gene's germline CDR1 is SGHVS and CDR2 FQNEAQ. The CDR3 sequence: CASSLGDNSPLHF. Written as DNA, the CDR3 is TGTGCCAGCAGCTTAGGGGACAATTCACCCCTCCACTTT. The full variable domain, in which reference TRBV7-8 and TRBJ1-6 provide the parts outside the CDR3, is GAGVSQSPRYKVAKRGQDVALRCDPISGHVSLFWYQQALGQGPEFLTYFQNEAQLDKSGLPSDRFFAERPEGSVSTLKIQRTQQEDSAVYLCASSLGDNSPLHFGNGTRLTVT.

This clonotype was seen repeatedly, ten times or more. The chain combines TRBV29-1 with TRBJ2-1; possibly TRBD1 for D (5 bases). Trimming cost V 5 bases and J 2 bases, with 10 bases left between them. This CDR3 contains 13 residues. Germline CDR1 and CDR2: SQVTM and ANQGSEA. For the CDR3, the DNA is TGCAGCGTTCCGACGGACACCTACAATGAGCAGTTCTTC. Protein: CSVPTDTYNEQFF.

This clonotype showed up many times. The chain recombines TRBV7-9 with TRBJ2-5, with D possibly TRBD2 on 5 matching bases. From germline, CDR1 is SEHNR and CDR2 FQNEAQ (reference sequence). Trimming left V 8 bases short and J 1 base short, with 14 bases between. The CDR3 spans 14 residues. This chain's CDR3 is CASEAGEFQETQYF. The CDR3 DNA reads TGTGCCAGCGAAGCCGGGGAGTTCCAAGAGACCCAGTACTTC. The whole variable domain, filled in from reference TRBV7-9 and TRBJ2-5, reads DTGVSQNPRHKITKRGQNVTFRCDPISEHNRLYWYRQTLGQGPEFLTYFQNEAQLEKSRLLSDRFSAERPKGSFSTLEIQRTEQGDSAMYLCASEAGEFQETQYFGPGTRLLVL.

This clonotype was seen at least ten times. The J gene is TRBJ1-2, the V gene TRBV20-1; D perhaps matches TRBD1 (5 bases). Germline V gives CDR1 DFQATT, CDR2 SNEGSKA (reference sequence). Trimming left V 3 bases short and J 4 bases short, with 9 bases between. The CDR3 length is 12 residues. The CDR3 nucleotides read TGCAGTGCTAGCCCGGGGGGCTATGGCTACACCTTC. Translated: CSASPGGYGYTF.

This clonotype was recorded at least ten times. The J gene is TRBJ1-5, the V gene TRBV7-2; D might be TRBD1 (5 bases). Looked up from germline, CDR1 is SGHTA and CDR2 is FQGNSA. The CDR3 runs to 18 residues. V lost 1 base to trimming and J lost 1 base, with 17 bases between them. DNA of the CDR3: TGTGCCAGCAGCTTAGAAGTTCTGGGGGTAAGAAGCAATCAGCCCCAGCATTTT. Encoded protein: CASSLEVLGVRSNQPQHF.

In this sample, this clonotype turned up many times. The chain joins TRBV5-1 to TRBJ2-7; D could derive from TRBD1 or TRBD2 (5 bases each). The CDR3 is 14 amino acids. V was clipped by 3 bases and J by 0 bases, with 10 bases between them. Germline CDR1 SGHRS, CDR2 YFSETQ. CDR3 in DNA: TGCGCCAGCAGCTCGGGACCGAGCTCCTACGAGCAGTACTTC. It specifies CASSSGPSSYEQYF.

This clonotype was observed many times. V is TRBV3-1 and J is TRBJ2-7, with 14 positions matching TRBD2. The V segment lost 6 bases and the J segment 6 bases; nucleotides outside the gene matches: 4. The CDR3 loop spans 14 amino acids. Germline values: CDR1 LGHDT, CDR2 YNNKEL (reference sequence). The CDR3 sequence: CASRTGLAGGEQYF. CDR3 sequence (DNA): TGTGCCAGCAGGACAGGACTAGCGGGAGGCGAGCAGTACTTC.

This clonotype was found many times. The J gene is TRBJ1-3, the V gene TRBV5-1; 9 bases align to TRBD1. This CDR3 is built from 19 residues. After removal of 4 bases from V and 0 bases from J, the junction contained 14 bases not matched to a gene. The germline V gene has CDR1 SGHRS and CDR2 YFSETQ. This chain's CDR3 is CASSLQPRTGESSGNTIYF. DNA for the CDR3: TGCGCCAGCAGCCTCCAACCCAGGACAGGGGAATCCTCTGGAAACACCATATATTTT.

This clonotype has at least ten counts. The chain employs TRBV12-3 or TRBV12-4 and TRBJ2-2; a possible D gene is TRBD2 (5 bases). V dropped 1 base and J dropped 6 bases, with 6 bases sitting between them. This CDR3 comprises 13 residues. The CDR3 reads CASSLVEAGELFF. CDR3 bases: TGTGCCAGCAGTTTAGTGGAGGCCGGGGAGCTGTTTTTT.

This clonotype has at least ten counts. The CDR3 coding sequence is TGTGCCAGCAGTGAAGCGCTATCGGACGGAGGCTACGAGCAGTACTTC. Protein product: CASSEALSDGGYEQYF. The chain combines TRBV6-1 with TRBJ2-7, with D possibly TRBD2 on 5 matching bases. Germline lookup yields CDR1 MNHNS and CDR2 SASEGT. Trimming took off 0 bases at V and 3 bases at J, with 15 bases between the two ends. This CDR3 contains 16 residues.

This clonotype was counted at least ten times. The gene calls are TRBV11-3 and TRBJ1-2, with D possibly TRBD1 on 6 matching bases. V was clipped by 5 bases and J by 4 bases, with 17 bases between them. Germline-derived CDR1 and CDR2 are SGHNT and YENEEA. The CDR3 extends over 15 amino acids. The CDR3 spells CASSTRDTEFYGYTF. The CDR3 region has the DNA TGTGCCAGCAGCACGCGGGACACTGAGTTCTATGGCTACACCTTC.

This clonotype has ten or more counts. The rearrangement joins TRBV20-1 to TRBJ2-5, with TRBD1 matching over 11 bases. The CDR3 sequence is 13 residues long. Trimming removed 6 bases from V and 5 bases from J; junction bases left unmatched: 5. CDR1 and CDR2 from the germline V gene are DFQATT and SNEGSKA (reference sequence). The CDR3 reads CSANWDRGETQYF. The DNA for the CDR3 is TGCAGTGCCAACTGGGACAGGGGGGAGACCCAGTACTTC.

This clonotype has at least ten counts. The chain recombines TRBV7-2 with TRBJ2-7, with TRBD1 matching 11 bases. The V gene end was trimmed by 5 bases and the J gene end by 6 bases; junction bases not matched to a gene: 3. The CDR3 totals 13 residues. The germline CDR1 and CDR2 sequences are SGHTA and FQGNSA. The CDR3 DNA reads as TGTGCCAGCAGCGGACAGGGGGCTATCGAGCAGTACTTC. This codes for CASSGQGAIEQYF. Full variable domain (missing parts from reference TRBV7-2 and TRBJ2-7): GAGVSQSPSNKVTEKGKDVELRCDPISGHTALYWYRQSLGQGLEFLIYFQGNSAPDKSGLPSDRFSAERTGGSVSTLTIQRTQQEDSAVYLCASSGQGAIEQYFGPGTRLTVT.

There are many counts of this clonotype. The chain links TRBV5-4 to TRBJ1-2, with 8 bases fitting TRBD1. With V trimmed by 4 bases and J by 6 bases, 14 bases remained unmatched. This CDR3 has 16 residues. Looked up from germline, CDR1 is SGHNT and CDR2 is YYREEE (reference sequence). In DNA, the CDR3 is TGTGCCAGCAGCCCGACGGGACAGGCAGTCCGGGATGGCTACACCTTC. It is translated as CASSPTGQAVRDGYTF.

This clonotype was seen repeatedly, ten times or more. This chain joins TRBV10-3 and TRBJ1-5; D remains ambiguous. The CDR3 is 13 amino acids. Trimming took off 7 bases at V and 7 bases at J, with 14 bases between the two ends. Germline-derived CDR1 and CDR2 are ENHRY and SYGVKD. CDR3 sequence reads: CAINDGLGQPQHF. CDR3 nucleotide sequence: TGTGCCATCAATGATGGTTTAGGGCAGCCCCAGCATTTT.

This clonotype was seen at least ten times. The J gene is TRBJ2-3, the V gene TRBV5-1, with D tentatively TRBD1 (5 bases). Germline CDR1 and CDR2: SGHRS and YFSETQ. This CDR3 has 16 amino acids. V was cut by 4 bases and J by 2 bases, with 17 bases left in between. CDR3 loop: CASSPSRATNTDTQYF. CDR3 coding DNA: TGCGCCAGCAGCCCATCCAGGGCTACCAACACAGATACGCAGTATTTT.

This clonotype was seen repeatedly, ten times or more. The chain has TRBV4-3 and TRBJ2-3, with D unclear. Trimming removed 1 base from V and 5 bases from J, with 10 bases in between. Germline V CDR1 and CDR2: LGHNA, YSLEER. This CDR3 comprises 14 residues. The CDR3 here is CASSQGSLEDTQYF. The CDR3 nucleotides are TGCGCCAGCAGCCAAGGGTCCCTCGAAGATACGCAGTATTTT.

Many counts were recorded for this clonotype. The chain links TRBV7-2 to TRBJ2-5, with a weak D call TRBD2 (5 bases). The V gene lost 4 bases and the J gene lost 7 bases, with 19 bases spanning the gap. From germline, CDR1 is SGHTA and CDR2 FQGNSA. This CDR3 spans 15 amino acids. CDR3 protein: CASSSLGRSSGTQYF. The CDR3 DNA is TGTGCCAGCAGCTCACTAGGGCGATCCTCTGGGACCCAGTACTTC.

Many counts were recorded for this clonotype. V is TRBV27 and J is TRBJ2-5, with 8 nucleotides matching TRBD2. Per the germline V gene, CDR1 is MNHEY and CDR2 is SMNVEV (reference sequence). The CDR3 length is 13 residues. V trimming: 6 bases; J trimming: 7 bases; junction bases outside the gene matches: 7. CDR3 bases: TGTGCCAGCAGCGAGCGGGAGTCAGTGACCCAGTACTTC. It is translated as CASSERESVTQYF.

This clonotype was seen at least ten times. The chain carries TRBV28 and TRBJ2-1; 8 bases map to TRBD2. The CDR3 contains 15 residues. V dropped 2 bases and J dropped 7; count of bases not matched to a gene: 7. Germline CDR1 and CDR2: MDHEN and SYDVKM. The CDR3 bases are TGTGCCAGCAGTTTAGCATCGGGAGGGCCAAATGAGCAGTTCTTC. Its protein product is CASSLASGGPNEQFF.